Reported below is one TCR beta chain. Its antigen is undetermined. Patients showing uncontrolled infection, other autoimmune disease, pregnancy or lactation were ineligible. This sample holds PBMCs from 8.5 to 10 ml fresh peripheral blood. This sample is drawn from a study of T cells in Graves' hyperthyroidism and ophthalmopathy. Study observations and caveats: Most thyroid clonotypes expanded above 0.001 were also detected in blood.

TCR beta CDR3 regions were amplified from RNA transcripts. HTBI primers were employed in a first-round RT-PCR of the TCR CDR3. Each CDR3 protein gets one entry after TCRdb re-called the multiplex PCR reads with MiXCR. The sample shows fewer than 650,000 distinct CDR3 sequences, 14% of them seen only once. Trimming stripped 4 bases from V and 2 bases from J, with 11 bases between. This CDR3 spans 14 amino acids. Germline-derived CDR1 and CDR2 are GTSNPN and SVGIG (reference sequence). What was sequenced was blood. The sequence derives from a woman younger than 45 with Graves' hyperthyroidism that later progressed to Graves' ophthalmopathy. The chain links TRBV30 to TRBJ2-2; the D gene is possibly TRBD1 (6 bases). For the CDR3, the DNA is TGTGCCTGGAAGGGACACGCAAACACCGGGGAGCTGTTTTTT. Translation: CAWKGHANTGELFF.